This T cell receptor beta chain originates from a study of PD-1 blockade in mismatch repair-deficient tumors. Study in general: Patients had eleven to twelve mismatch repair-deficient cancer types, all previously treated and progressing. Broader study findings: Tumor-resident clones, often undetectable pretreatment in blood, expanded then contracted after pembrolizumab.

PCR or immunohistochemistry showed mismatch repair deficiency in every enrolled patient. Per germline, CDR1 SQVTM and CDR2 ANQGSEA. This CDR3 comprises 17 residues. V shed 8 bases and J 0 bases; nucleotides not matched to a gene: 17. With regard to this clone: The antigen is unknown.

This table comes from immunoSEQ multiplex PCR, and its TCRdb copy is limited to in-frame clones, with some not included. The sample yields 17,000 or so clones, around 82% seen once. The source material was PBMCs, sampled roughly 23 weeks after starting pembrolizumab. V gene TRBV29-1 combines with J gene TRBJ2-3; the match to TRBD2 covers 7 bases. The receptor was isolated from an adult with mismatch repair-deficient cancer. DNA for the CDR3: TGCAGCACAACAATACACGGGGGACTAACGAGCACAGATACGCAGTATTTT. Translating it yields CSTTIHGGLTSTDTQYF.